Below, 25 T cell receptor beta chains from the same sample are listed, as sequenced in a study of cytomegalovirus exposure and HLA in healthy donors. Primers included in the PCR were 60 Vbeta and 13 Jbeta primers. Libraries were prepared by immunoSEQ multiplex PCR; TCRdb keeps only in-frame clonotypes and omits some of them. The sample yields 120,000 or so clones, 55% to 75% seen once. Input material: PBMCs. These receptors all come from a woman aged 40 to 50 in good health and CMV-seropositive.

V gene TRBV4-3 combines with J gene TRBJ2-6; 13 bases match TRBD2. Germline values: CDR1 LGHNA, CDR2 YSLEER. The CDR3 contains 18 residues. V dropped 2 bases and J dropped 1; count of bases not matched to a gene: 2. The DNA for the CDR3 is TGCGCCAGCAGCCAAACTAGCGGGGGGGCTTCTGGGGCCAACGTCCTGACTTTC. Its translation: CASSQTSGGASGANVLTF.

In nucleotides, the CDR3 is TGTGCCAGTACCTTAACAGGGGGTTACACTGAAGCTTTCTTT. Its translation: CASTLTGGYTEAFF. This chain uses TRBV19 with TRBJ1-1; 8 bases are shared with TRBD1. Unmatched junction bases numbered 7, after V lost 7 bases and J lost 3 bases. The CDR3 has 14 residues. The germline V gene encodes CDR1 LNHDA and CDR2 SQIVND (reference sequence).

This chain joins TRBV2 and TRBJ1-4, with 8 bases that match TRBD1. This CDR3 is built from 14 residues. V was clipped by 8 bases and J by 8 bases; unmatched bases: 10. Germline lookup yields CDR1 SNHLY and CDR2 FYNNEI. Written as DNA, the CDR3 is TGTGCCAGCCGGGCGGACAGGGAGGACGAAAAACTGTTTTTT. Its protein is CASRADREDEKLFF.

CDR3 protein: CASSNRDRGSYEQYF. The CDR3, as DNA: TGTGCCAGCAGCAACCGGGACAGGGGTTCCTACGAGCAGTACTTC. V and J are TRBV5-8 and TRBJ2-7; 10 nucleotides align to TRBD1. Germline CDR1 is SGHTS and CDR2 is YDEGEE. CDR3 length: 15 residues. J gave up 1 base and V 4 bases, and 5 bases lay outside the gene matches. Supplemented by reference TRBV5-8 and TRBJ2-7, the full variable domain reads EAGVTQSPTHLIKTRGQQATLRCSPISGHTSVYWYQQALGLGLQFLLWYDEGEERNRGNFPPRFSGRQFPNYSSELNVNALELEDSALYLCASSNRDRGSYEQYFGPGTRLTVT.

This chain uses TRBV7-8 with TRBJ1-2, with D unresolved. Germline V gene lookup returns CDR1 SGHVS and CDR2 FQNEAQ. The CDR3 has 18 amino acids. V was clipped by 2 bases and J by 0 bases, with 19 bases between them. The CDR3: CASSLIEPGRAPNYGYTF. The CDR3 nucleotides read TGTGCCAGCAGCTTAATAGAGCCCGGGAGGGCCCCTAACTATGGCTACACCTTC.

The CDR3 sequence is CASSLGYRVYGYTF. The DNA for the CDR3 is TGTGCCAGCAGCTTGGGATACAGGGTCTATGGCTACACCTTC. This chain joins TRBV5-8 and TRBJ1-2; D perhaps matches TRBD1 (6 bases). The CDR3 has 14 amino acids. Trimming took off 0 bases at V and 4 bases at J, with 10 bases between the two ends. The V gene's germline CDR1 is SGHTS and CDR2 YDEGEE.

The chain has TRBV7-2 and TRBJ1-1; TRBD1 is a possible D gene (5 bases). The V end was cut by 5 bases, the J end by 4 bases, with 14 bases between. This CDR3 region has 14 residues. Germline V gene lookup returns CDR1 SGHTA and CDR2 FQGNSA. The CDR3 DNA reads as TGTGCCAGCAGCCCCGGCCCCGGGGGCACTGAAGCTTTCTTT. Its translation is CASSPGPGGTEAFF.

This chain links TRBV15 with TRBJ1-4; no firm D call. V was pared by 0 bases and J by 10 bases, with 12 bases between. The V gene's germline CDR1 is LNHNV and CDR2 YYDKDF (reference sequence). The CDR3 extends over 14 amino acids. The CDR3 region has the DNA TGTGCCACCAGCAGAGACGGCTCGCGCGGAAAACTGTTTTTT. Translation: CATSRDGSRGKLFF.

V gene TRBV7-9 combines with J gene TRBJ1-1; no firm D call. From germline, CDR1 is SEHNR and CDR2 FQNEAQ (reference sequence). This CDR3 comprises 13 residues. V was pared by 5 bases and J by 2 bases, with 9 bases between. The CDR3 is CASSAQENTEAFF. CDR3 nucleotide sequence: TGTGCCAGCAGCGCCCAGGAAAACACTGAAGCTTTCTTT.

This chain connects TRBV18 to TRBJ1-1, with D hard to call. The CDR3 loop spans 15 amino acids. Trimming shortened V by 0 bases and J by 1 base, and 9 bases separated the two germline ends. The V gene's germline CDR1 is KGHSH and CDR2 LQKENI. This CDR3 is CASSPPAPGNTEAFF. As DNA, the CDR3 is TGTGCCAGCTCACCACCGGCCCCAGGGAACACTGAAGCTTTCTTT.

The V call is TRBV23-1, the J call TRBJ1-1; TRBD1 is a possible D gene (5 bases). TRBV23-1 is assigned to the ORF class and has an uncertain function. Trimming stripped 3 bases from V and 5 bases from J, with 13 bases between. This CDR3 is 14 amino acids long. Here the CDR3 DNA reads TGCGCCAGCAGTCAGGTTAGGGGCCGAACTGAAGCTTTCTTT. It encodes CASSQVRGRTEAFF.

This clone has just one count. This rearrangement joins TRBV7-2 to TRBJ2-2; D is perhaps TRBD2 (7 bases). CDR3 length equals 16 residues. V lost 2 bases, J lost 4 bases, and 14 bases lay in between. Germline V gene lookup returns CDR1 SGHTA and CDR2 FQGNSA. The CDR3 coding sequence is TGTGCCAGCAGCTTAACGGCGGGGGCCGCCACCGGGGAGCTGTTTTTT. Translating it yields CASSLTAGAATGELFF.

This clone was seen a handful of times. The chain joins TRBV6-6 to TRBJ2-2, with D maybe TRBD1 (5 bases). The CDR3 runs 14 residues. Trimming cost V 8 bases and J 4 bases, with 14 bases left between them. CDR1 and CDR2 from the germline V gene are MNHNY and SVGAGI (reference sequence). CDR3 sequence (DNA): TGTGCCAGCGGAATAATCAGGGTCACCGGGGAGCTGTTTTTT. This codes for CASGIIRVTGELFF.

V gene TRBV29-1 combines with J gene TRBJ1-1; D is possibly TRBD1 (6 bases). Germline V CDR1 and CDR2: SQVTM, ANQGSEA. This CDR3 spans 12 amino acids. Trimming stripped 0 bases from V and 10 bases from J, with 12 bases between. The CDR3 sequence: CSVEDSVQGAFF. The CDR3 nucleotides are TGCAGCGTTGAAGACTCTGTACAGGGAGCTTTCTTT.

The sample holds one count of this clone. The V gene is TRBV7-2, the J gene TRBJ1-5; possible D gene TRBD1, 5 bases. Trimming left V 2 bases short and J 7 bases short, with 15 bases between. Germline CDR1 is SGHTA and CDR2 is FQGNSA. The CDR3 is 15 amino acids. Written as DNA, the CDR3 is TGTGCCAGCAGCTTAAAATCCGGGGGAAGGCAGCCCCAGCATTTT. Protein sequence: CASSLKSGGRQPQHF.

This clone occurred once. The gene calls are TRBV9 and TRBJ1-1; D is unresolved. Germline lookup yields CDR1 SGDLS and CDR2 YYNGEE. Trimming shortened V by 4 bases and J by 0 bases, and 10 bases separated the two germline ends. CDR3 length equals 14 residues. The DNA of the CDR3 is TGTGCCAGCAGCCCATCGGGGTTGAACACTGAAGCTTTCTTT. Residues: CASSPSGLNTEAFF.

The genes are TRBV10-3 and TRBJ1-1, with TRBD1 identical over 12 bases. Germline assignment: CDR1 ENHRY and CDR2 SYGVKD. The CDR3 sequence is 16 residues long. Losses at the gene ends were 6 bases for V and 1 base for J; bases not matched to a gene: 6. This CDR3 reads CAISQGQGAGNTEAFF. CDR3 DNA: TGTGCCATCAGCCAGGGACAGGGGGCCGGGAACACTGAAGCTTTCTTT.

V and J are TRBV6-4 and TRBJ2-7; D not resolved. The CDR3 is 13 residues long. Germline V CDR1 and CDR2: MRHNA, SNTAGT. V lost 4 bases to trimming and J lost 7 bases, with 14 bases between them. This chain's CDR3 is CASSGLEGEEQYF. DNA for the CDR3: TGTGCCAGCAGTGGACTCGAAGGAGAGGAGCAGTACTTC.

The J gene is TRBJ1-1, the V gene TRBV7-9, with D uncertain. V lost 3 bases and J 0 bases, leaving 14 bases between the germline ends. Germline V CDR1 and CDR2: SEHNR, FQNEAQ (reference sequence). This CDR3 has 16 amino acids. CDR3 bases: TGTGCCAGCAGCTTTCCCCCTGGGCAGGTGAACACTGAAGCTTTCTTT. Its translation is CASSFPPGQVNTEAFF.

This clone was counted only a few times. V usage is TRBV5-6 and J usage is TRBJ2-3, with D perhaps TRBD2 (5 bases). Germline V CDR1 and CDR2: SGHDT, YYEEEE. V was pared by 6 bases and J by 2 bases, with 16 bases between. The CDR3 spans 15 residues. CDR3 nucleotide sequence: TGTGCCAGCACCTCCAGACGGGAAATCACAGATACGCAGTATTTT. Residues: CASTSRREITDTQYF.

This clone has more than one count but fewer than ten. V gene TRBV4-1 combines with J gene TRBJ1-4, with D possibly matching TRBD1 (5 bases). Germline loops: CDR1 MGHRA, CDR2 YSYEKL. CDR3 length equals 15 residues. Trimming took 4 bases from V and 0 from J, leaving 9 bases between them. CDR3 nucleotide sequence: TGCGCCAGCAGCCGGGGCGGTGCAACTAATGAAAAACTGTTTTTT. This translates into CASSRGGATNEKLFF.

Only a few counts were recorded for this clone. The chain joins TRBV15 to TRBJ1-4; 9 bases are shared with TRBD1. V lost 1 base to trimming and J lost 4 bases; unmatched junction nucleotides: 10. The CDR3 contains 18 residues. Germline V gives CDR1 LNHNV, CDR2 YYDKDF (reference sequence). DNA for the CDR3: TGTGCCACCAGCAGAGTCCCGGGACAGGGACGGGGTAATGAAAAACTGTTTTTT. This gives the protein CATSRVPGQGRGNEKLFF.

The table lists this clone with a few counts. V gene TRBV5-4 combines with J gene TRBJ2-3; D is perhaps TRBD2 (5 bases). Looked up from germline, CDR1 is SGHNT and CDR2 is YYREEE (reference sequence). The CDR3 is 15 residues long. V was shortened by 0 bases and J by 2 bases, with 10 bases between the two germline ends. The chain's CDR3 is CASSLELALTDTQYF. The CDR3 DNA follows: TGTGCCAGCAGCTTGGAGCTAGCACTCACAGATACGCAGTATTTT.

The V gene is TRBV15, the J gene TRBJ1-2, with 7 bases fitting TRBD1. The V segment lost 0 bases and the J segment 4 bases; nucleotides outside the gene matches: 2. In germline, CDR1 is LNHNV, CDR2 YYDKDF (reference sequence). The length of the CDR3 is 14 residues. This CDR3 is CATSREGTAYGYTF. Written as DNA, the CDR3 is TGTGCCACCAGCAGAGAAGGGACAGCCTATGGCTACACCTTC.

The CDR3 loop reads CASSPRGGGGEAFF. The CDR3 DNA reads TGTGCCAGCAGCCCGCGCGGGGGCGGAGGTGAAGCTTTCTTT. V is TRBV7-9 and J is TRBJ1-1; D may be TRBD1 (6 bases). V was cut by 5 bases and J by 7 bases, with 17 bases left in between. CDR3 length: 14 amino acids. The germline gives CDR1 SEHNR, CDR2 FQNEAQ (reference sequence).